This T cell receptor beta chain was obtained from a study of blood T cells in healthy people across ages. Overall study results and limits: The fall in TCR beta diversity per million T cells was roughly linear with age. There were more naive CD4+ cells and higher diversity in long-lived donors than in aged donors. The CMV status of each donor remained undetermined, and this could have confounded shifts in expanded clonotypes.

For the second PCR, which ran for about 6 to 11 cycles, a sample-barcoded 5' primer and a J-beta primer mix were used. A template-switch adaptor with 12 random nucleotides tagged each cDNA molecule. Each CDR3 protein is one row after TCRdb ran MiXCR on the 5' RACE reads. The sample consists of roughly 2 million distinct CDR3 sequences, 40% to 55% of them appearing once. Germline V gene lookup returns CDR1 SGHRS and CDR2 YFSETQ. Deletions cut 3 bases from V and 1 base from J, with 10 bases between. This CDR3 is 14 amino acids long. This clonotype came up a few times. Its antigen remains unknown. The sequence derives from a woman between 40 and 50 years old in good health. This chain joins TRBV5-1 and TRBJ1-2, with D hard to call. The specimen was blood. The CDR3 sequence: CASSSSVVNYGYTF. The CDR3 region has the DNA TGCGCCAGCAGCTCGAGTGTGGTTAACTATGGCTACACCTTC.